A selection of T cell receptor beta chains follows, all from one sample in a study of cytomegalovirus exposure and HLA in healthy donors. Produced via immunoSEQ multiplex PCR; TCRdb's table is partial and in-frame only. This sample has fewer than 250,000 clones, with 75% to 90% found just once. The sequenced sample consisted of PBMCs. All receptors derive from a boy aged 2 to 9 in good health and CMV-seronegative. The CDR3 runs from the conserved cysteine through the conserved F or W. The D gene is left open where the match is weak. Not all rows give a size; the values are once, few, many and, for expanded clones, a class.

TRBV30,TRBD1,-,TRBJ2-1,CAWNSRGSSYNEQFF,TGTGCCTGGAATTCCAGGGGGAGCTCCTACAATGAGCAGTTCTTC
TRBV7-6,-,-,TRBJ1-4,CASSFSRAEKLFF,TGTGCCAGCAGCTTTAGCAGGGCTGAAAAACTGTTTTTT
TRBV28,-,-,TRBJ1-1,CASSSGDTEAFF,TGTGCCAGCAGTTCCGGGGACACTGAAGCTTTCTTT
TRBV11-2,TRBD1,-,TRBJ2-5,CASSPLNGTGGERETQYF,TGTGCCAGCAGCCCCCTTAACGGGACAGGGGGCGAGAGAGAGACCCAGTACTTC
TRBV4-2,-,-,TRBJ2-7,CASSQNLQGYEQYF,TGTGCCAGCAGCCAAAACCTGCAGGGCTACGAGCAGTACTTC
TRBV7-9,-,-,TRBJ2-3,CASSLVGAPTDTQYF,TGTGCCAGCAGCTTAGTAGGGGCCCCCACAGATACGCAGTATTTT
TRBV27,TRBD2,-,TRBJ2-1,CASSRTSVRGGEQFF,TGTGCCAGCAGCAGGACTAGCGTCCGGGGGGGTGAGCAGTTCTTC
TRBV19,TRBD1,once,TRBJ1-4,CASSTGAGTGSEKLFF,TGTGCCAGTAGTACGGGCGCGGGGACAGGGAGTGAAAAACTGTTTTTT
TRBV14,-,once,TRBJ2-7,CASSQVMGPLIGEQYF,TGTGCCAGCAGCCAAGTGATGGGGCCTTTGATTGGCGAGCAGTACTTC
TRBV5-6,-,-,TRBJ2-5,CASSLLQVQTQYF,TGTGCCAGCAGCCTATTACAGGTGCAGACCCAGTACTTC
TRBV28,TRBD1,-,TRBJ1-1,CASSLADRGGHTEAFF,TGTGCCAGCAGTTTAGCGGACAGGGGAGGTCACACTGAAGCTTTCTTT
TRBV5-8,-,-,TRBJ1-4,CASSLAGNVGKLFF,TGTGCCAGCAGCTTGGCAGGGAACGTTGGAAAACTGTTTTTT
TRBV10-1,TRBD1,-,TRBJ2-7,CASSPGQGAAEQYF,TGCGCCAGCAGTCCGGGACAGGGGGCGGCCGAGCAGTACTTC
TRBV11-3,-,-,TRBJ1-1,CASSLGQGNTEAFF,TGTGCCAGCAGCTTAGGTCAGGGGAACACTGAAGCTTTCTTT
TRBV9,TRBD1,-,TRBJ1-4,CASSVRDRVNEKLFF,TGTGCCAGCAGCGTTCGAGACAGGGTTAATGAAAAACTGTTTTTT
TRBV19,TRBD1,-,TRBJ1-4,CASSVTGLREKLFF,TGTGCCAGTAGTGTGACAGGGCTGCGCGAAAAACTGTTTTTT
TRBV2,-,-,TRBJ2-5,CASSILGQETQYF,TGTGCCAGCAGTATACTAGGACAGGAGACCCAGTACTTC
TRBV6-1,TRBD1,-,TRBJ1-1,CASRAIQGQAEAFF,TGTGCCAGCAGGGCGATACAGGGGCAGGCTGAAGCTTTCTTT
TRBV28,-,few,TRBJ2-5,CASSLRILAAETQYF,TGTGCCAGCAGTTTAAGGATCTTGGCGGCTGAGACCCAGTACTTC
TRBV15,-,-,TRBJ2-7,CATSRDQGRYEQYF,TGTGCCACCAGCAGAGATCAGGGGCGCTACGAGCAGTACTTC
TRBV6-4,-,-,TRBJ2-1,CASALQGGNEQFF,TGTGCCAGCGCGTTGCAAGGCGGCAATGAGCAGTTCTTC
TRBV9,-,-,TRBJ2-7,CATDPGPPSPVYEQYF,TGTGCCACCGACCCGGGTCCACCCAGCCCAGTTTACGAGCAGTACTTC